The T cell receptor (beta chain) under discussion was sequenced for a study of cytomegalovirus exposure and HLA in healthy donors. Primers: 60 Vbeta forward and 13 Jbeta reverse. Repertoires were generated with immunoSEQ multiplex PCR, while TCRdb's copy carries only in-frame clones and drops some. Of some 120,000 clones in the sample, 15% to 19% were seen once. Germline CDR1 MDHEN, CDR2 SYDVKM. There are 15 residues in the CDR3. J lost 10 bases, V lost 5 bases, and 11 bases had no gene match. The receptor was derived from a woman aged 18 to 35 in good health and CMV-seronegative. Source material: PBMCs. The V gene is TRBV28, the J gene TRBJ2-1; the match to TRBD1 covers 10 bases. The CDR3 region is CASSTLGQGMDEQFF. In nucleotides, the CDR3 is TGTGCCAGCAGTACGCTGGGACAGGGGATGGACGAGCAGTTCTTC.